The 27 T cell receptor beta chains below were found in one sample sequenced in a study of blood T cells in healthy people across ages. Through a sample-barcoded 5' primer and a J-beta primer mix, a second PCR was run for roughly 6 to 12 cycles. TCRdb passed the 5' RACE reads through MiXCR, listing each CDR3 protein once. The sample yields roughly 860,000 distinct CDR3 sequences, roughly 60% seen once. Sequencing was carried out using blood. These receptor sequences come from a man under 40 in good health.

The V and J genes are TRBV29-1 and TRBJ2-3; D may be TRBD1 (5 bases). The length of the CDR3 is 16 residues. Looked up from germline, CDR1 is SQVTM and CDR2 is ANQGSEA. With 1 base removed from V and 0 bases from J, the gap between germline ends came to 14 bases. The CDR3 sequence is CSVEGVQGSSTDTQYF. CDR3 nucleotide sequence: TGCAGCGTTGAAGGGGTGCAGGGATCTAGCACAGATACGCAGTATTTT.

V is TRBV28 and J is TRBJ2-5, with TRBD1 matching over 7 bases. CDR3 length equals 12 residues. Germline assignment: CDR1 MDHEN and CDR2 SYDVKM. V shed 6 bases and J 11 bases; nucleotides not matched to a gene: 9. Here the CDR3 reads CASRFPGGEQYF. The CDR3 region has the DNA TGTGCCAGCAGGTTCCCAGGGGGAGAGCAGTACTTC.

The chain uses TRBV4-2 and TRBJ1-1; D not certain. CDR1 is LGHNA, CDR2 YNFKEQ, per germline. Trimming removed 4 bases at V and 8 bases at J, with 11 bases between. CDR3 length equals 12 residues. As DNA, the CDR3 is TGTGCCAGCAGCCTCAACTGGGGAGAAGCTTTCTTT. Translated, it gives CASSLNWGEAFF.

The V call is TRBV25-1, the J call TRBJ2-3; D might be TRBD1 or TRBD2, each matching 5 bases. Germline loops: CDR1 MGHDK, CDR2 SYGVNS. V gave up 6 bases and J gave up 5 bases, with 15 bases separating them. This CDR3 contains 14 residues. The CDR3 loop reads CASRPWLGEDTQYF. The CDR3 coding sequence is TGTGCCAGCAGACCCTGGTTGGGGGAAGATACGCAGTATTTT.

The rearrangement joins TRBV4-1 to TRBJ2-7; D gene uncertain. Germline V lookup: CDR1 MGHRA, CDR2 YSYEKL. The germline V and J ends were trimmed by 0 bases and 0 bases, with 9 bases remaining between them. CDR3 length: 15 amino acids. The CDR3, as DNA: TGCGCCAGCAGCCAAGACGGCAGGAACTCCTACGAGCAGTACTTC. This codes for CASSQDGRNSYEQYF.

A few counts support this clonotype. The V gene is TRBV9, the J gene TRBJ2-4; 9 nucleotides line up with TRBD1. The DNA end favors TRBJ2-7, so the J call may be wrong. This CDR3 is built from 16 residues. The V gene's germline CDR1 is SGDLS and CDR2 YYNGEE. DNA for the CDR3: TGTGCCAGCAGCGAGGGGGACAGGGATGCCTTTCACGAGCAGTACTTC. This translates into CASSEGDRDAFHEQYF.

Here the CDR3 reads CASSFAGFGQEQYF. DNA of the CDR3: TGTGCCAGCAGCTTCGCGGGGTTCGGTCAAGAGCAGTACTTC. The chain uses TRBV7-2 and TRBJ2-4; D possibly corresponds to TRBD2 (6 bases). This CDR3 has 14 amino acids. Germline-derived CDR1 and CDR2 are SGHTA and FQGNSA. V was clipped by 3 bases and J by 13 bases, with 19 bases between them. The full variable domain, its missing parts supplied by reference TRBV7-2 and TRBJ2-4, is GAGVSQSPSNKVTEKGKDVELRCDPISGHTALYWYRQSLGQGLEFLIYFQGNSAPDKSGLPSDRFSAERTGGSVSTLTIQRTQQEDSAVYLCASSFAGFGQEQYFGAGTRLSVL.

The chain employs TRBV28 and TRBJ2-7; no clear D gene. V lost 2 bases and J 3 bases, leaving 14 bases between the germline ends. The CDR3 runs to 15 residues. Germline V CDR1 and CDR2: MDHEN, SYDVKM. The CDR3 sequence: CASSLQADPFYEQYF. The CDR3, as DNA: TGTGCCAGCAGTTTACAGGCGGATCCATTCTACGAGCAGTACTTC.

The V gene is TRBV20-1, the J gene TRBJ1-5; D is possibly TRBD1 (5 bases). The germline V and J ends were trimmed by 2 bases and 0 bases, with 8 bases remaining between them. The CDR3 covers 14 residues. Looked up from germline, CDR1 is DFQATT and CDR2 is SNEGSKA (reference sequence). For the CDR3, the DNA is TGCAGTGCTAGACGGGGCCATAGCAATCAGCCCCAGCATTTT. It is translated as CSARRGHSNQPQHF.

The chain is built from TRBV12-5 and TRBJ2-1; D call uncertain. The V end lost 7 bases, the J end lost 0 bases, and 13 bases lay between the germline ends. Germline V gene lookup returns CDR1 LGHNT and CDR2 FRNRAP. There are 15 residues in the CDR3. The CDR3 region has the DNA TGTGCTAGTGCTGCGGACGTAGGCTCCTACAATGAGCAGTTCTTC. This codes for CASAADVGSYNEQFF.

The chain links TRBV6-5 to TRBJ2-3, with 8 positions matching TRBD2. The junction had 5 bases not matched to a gene; V was cut back by 5 bases and J by 4 bases. Germline CDR1 MNHEY, CDR2 SVGAGI. This CDR3 is 14 amino acids long. The CDR3 is CASSTGGPADTQYF. CDR3 nucleotides: TGTGCCAGCAGTACGGGGGGGCCGGCAGATACGCAGTATTTT.

The chain links TRBV29-1 to TRBJ2-1; 7 bases are shared with TRBD2. Germline CDR1 SQVTM, CDR2 ANQGSEA. The CDR3 runs to 13 residues. Losses at the gene ends were 7 bases for V and 5 bases for J; bases not matched to a gene: 8. The CDR3 region is CSGYGTINNEQFF. DNA of the CDR3: TGCAGCGGCTATGGGACTATCAACAATGAGCAGTTCTTC.

The J gene is TRBJ2-7, the V gene TRBV20-1, with 7 bases that match TRBD1. Germline CDR1 reads DFQATT; CDR2 reads SNEGSKA (reference sequence). V lost 5 bases to trimming and J lost 2 bases; unmatched junction nucleotides: 6. This CDR3 is built from 13 residues. The CDR3 loop is CSALTGATYEQYF. CDR3 bases: TGCAGTGCTCTCACAGGGGCAACCTACGAGCAGTACTTC.

Notes on this clonotype: A read error may explain this, as a much larger clone is one base away. The chain carries TRBV7-2 and TRBJ2-7; D is tentatively TRBD1 or TRBD2 (5 bases each). Germline V CDR1 and CDR2: SGHTA, FQGNSA. The CDR3 covers 14 residues. Trimming removed 5 bases from V and 6 bases from J, with 17 bases in between. The CDR3 loop is CASSQSVPGREQYF. The CDR3 DNA reads TGTGCCAGCAGCCAAAGTGTCCCGGGACGCGAGCAGTACTTC.

The table lists this clonotype with a count of one. This chain uses TRBV28 with TRBJ2-7; 8 nucleotides match TRBD2. The J segment lost 2 bases and the V segment lost 4 bases, leaving 7 bases of the junction unmatched. The CDR3 loop spans 15 amino acids. The germline V gene has CDR1 MDHEN and CDR2 SYDVKM. The CDR3 DNA reads TGTGCCAGCAGTTCCCAGACGGGGGGGCCCTACGAGCAGTACTTC. Translating gives CASSSQTGGPYEQYF. Using reference TRBV28 and TRBJ2-7 for the parts outside the CDR3, the full variable domain is DVKVTQSSRYLVKRTGEKVFLECVQDMDHENMFWYRQDPGLGLRLIYFSYDVKMKEKGDIPEGYSVSREKKERFSLILESASTNQTSMYLCASSSQTGGPYEQYFGPGTRLTVT.

The chain is built from TRBV10-3 and TRBJ2-3; 10 bases are shared with TRBD1. The CDR3 loop spans 14 amino acids. Losses at the gene ends were 9 bases for V and 1 base for J; bases not matched to a gene: 4. Germline assignment: CDR1 ENHRY and CDR2 SYGVKD. CDR3 coding DNA: TGTGCCATTGGACAGGGGGAGGGCACAGATACGCAGTATTTT. Protein sequence: CAIGQGEGTDTQYF.

This clonotype was seen a few times. The rearrangement uses TRBV29-1 and TRBJ2-4; D might be TRBD1 (7 bases). The length of the CDR3 is 14 residues. The germline V gene encodes CDR1 SQVTM and CDR2 ANQGSEA. V lost 0 bases and J lost 9, with 15 bases in between. This CDR3 is CSVEDPGGLVIQYF. CDR3 nucleotides: TGCAGCGTTGAAGACCCAGGGGGACTGGTCATTCAGTACTTC. Full variable domain (remainder filled in from reference TRBV29-1 and TRBJ2-4): SAVISQKPSRDICQRGTSLTIQCQVDSQVTMMFWYRQQPGQSLTLIATANQGSEATYESGFVIDKFPISRPNLTFSTLTVSNMSPEDSSIYLCSVEDPGGLVIQYFGAGTRLSVL.

The chain employs TRBV10-3 and TRBJ2-1; D might be TRBD1 or TRBD2, each matching 7 bases. Trimming left V 4 bases short and J 13 bases short, with 20 bases between. Germline V gene data show CDR1 as ENHRY and CDR2 as SYGVKD. The CDR3 covers 14 residues. CDR3 bases: TGTGCCATCAGTGTGTACAGGGGAGGGGAGACCCAGTTCTTC. This sequence encodes CAISVYRGGETQFF.

This chain connects TRBV4-1 to TRBJ2-5; D gene unclear. Deletions cut 1 base from V and 5 bases from J, with 14 bases between. The CDR3 has 15 amino acids. The germline V gene encodes CDR1 MGHRA and CDR2 YSYEKL. CDR3 amino acids: CASSQGKGFPETQYF. In nucleotides, the CDR3 is TGCGCCAGCAGCCAAGGAAAGGGTTTCCCGGAGACCCAGTACTTC.

The CDR3 DNA follows: TGCAGCCCTAGCGGAAGGAGGGACGATGAGCAGTTCTTC. Translated: CSPSGRRDDEQFF. This chain uses TRBV20-1 with TRBJ2-1; 7 nucleotides align to TRBD2. Germline V gene lookup returns CDR1 DFQATT and CDR2 SNEGSKA (reference sequence). The CDR3 contains 13 residues.

The V and J genes are TRBV7-2 and TRBJ1-2; 7 nucleotides agree with TRBD1. V lost 5 bases to trimming and J lost 2 bases; unmatched junction nucleotides: 11. The CDR3 sequence is 16 residues long. Germline loops: CDR1 SGHTA, CDR2 FQGNSA. The CDR3 sequence is CASSTKRDRPNYGYTF. The CDR3 DNA follows: TGTGCCAGCAGCACGAAACGGGACAGACCCAACTATGGCTACACCTTC.

The gene calls are TRBV5-1 and TRBJ2-7, with TRBD1 identical over 8 bases. V was pared by 3 bases and J by 3 bases, with 17 bases of the junction left unmatched. The CDR3 extends over 18 amino acids. Looked up from germline, CDR1 is SGHRS and CDR2 is YFSETQ. The CDR3, as DNA: TGCGCCAGCAGCTCTGGGGGGCTAATCCGGGACAGGATCTACGAGCAGTACTTC. It codes for CASSSGGLIRDRIYEQYF.

This clonotype came up once. In nucleotides, the CDR3 is TGTGCCAGCAGCGCCGAGGGAGCGGGGTTCTACAATGAGCAGTTCTTC. This encodes CASSAEGAGFYNEQFF. The chain joins TRBV9 to TRBJ2-1, with 7 nucleotides matching TRBD2. The V and J ends lost 3 bases and 3 bases, in that order; junction bases with no gene match: 9. The CDR3 is 16 amino acids. Germline V CDR1 and CDR2: SGDLS, YYNGEE.

The genes are TRBV10-3 and TRBJ2-4, with a tentative D call TRBD1 (5 bases). V lost 2 bases to trimming and J lost 4 bases, with 9 bases between them. The CDR3 is made up of 14 amino acids. Germline V gene data show CDR1 as ENHRY and CDR2 as SYGVKD. This chain's CDR3 is CAISEGREKNIQYF. CDR3 DNA: TGTGCCATCAGTGAGGGCAGGGAAAAAAACATTCAGTACTTC.

The rearrangement joins TRBV6-6 to TRBJ2-5; D is undetermined. The CDR3 has 11 amino acids. Per germline, CDR1 MNHNY and CDR2 SVGAGI (reference sequence). Trimming stripped 4 bases from V and 11 bases from J, with 11 bases between. The CDR3 DNA sequence: TGTGCCAGCAGTTTCTACATGGAGCAGTACTTC. This translates into CASSFYMEQYF.

V and J are TRBV6-5 and TRBJ1-5; 7 positions agree with TRBD1. The CDR3 extends over 14 amino acids. V shed 5 bases and J 3 bases; nucleotides not matched to a gene: 4. CDR1 is MNHEY and CDR2 is SVGAGI in the germline V gene. CDR3: CASSTDRNNQPQHF. CDR3 in DNA: TGTGCCAGCAGTACGGACAGGAACAATCAGCCCCAGCATTTT.

This clonotype has just a few counts. The V and J genes are TRBV4-3 and TRBJ2-7; perhaps TRBD2 as D (6 bases). This CDR3 is built from 15 residues. With 1 base removed from V and 2 bases from J, the gap between germline ends came to 12 bases. Germline CDR1 LGHNA, CDR2 YSLEER. The DNA of the CDR3 is TGCGCCAGCAGCCAAGCGCCGGGGGAGACCTACGAGCAGTACTTC. This encodes CASSQAPGETYEQYF.